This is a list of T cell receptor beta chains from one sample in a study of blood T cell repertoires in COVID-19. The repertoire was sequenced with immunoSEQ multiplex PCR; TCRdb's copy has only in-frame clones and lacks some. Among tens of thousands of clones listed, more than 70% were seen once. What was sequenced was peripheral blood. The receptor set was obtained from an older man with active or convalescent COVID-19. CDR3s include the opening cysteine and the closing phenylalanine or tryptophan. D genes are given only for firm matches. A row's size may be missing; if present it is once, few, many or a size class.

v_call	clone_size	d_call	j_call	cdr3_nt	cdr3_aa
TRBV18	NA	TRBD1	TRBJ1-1	TGTGCCAGCTCGGTGGGACAGGGGACTGAAGCTTTCTTT	CASSVGQGTEAFF
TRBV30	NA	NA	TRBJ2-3	TGTGCCTGGAACGGGCGGGGCTCCCAGTATTTT	CAWNGRGSQYF
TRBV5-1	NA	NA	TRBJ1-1	TGCGCCAGCAGCTCATCTACAGCTAACACTGAAGCTTTCTTT	CASSSSTANTEAFF
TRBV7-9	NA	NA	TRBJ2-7	TGTGCCAGCAGCTTAGCGGCATCTAGCGTCTCCTACGAGCAGTACTTC	CASSLAASSVSYEQYF
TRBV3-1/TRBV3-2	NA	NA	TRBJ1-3	TGTGCCAGCAGTCATGCGCCGACTAGCTCTGGAAACACCATATATTTT	CASSHAPTSSGNTIYF
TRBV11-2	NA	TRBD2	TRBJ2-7	TGTGCCAGCAAATGGGCTAGCGGGGGAAGGGAGCAGTACTTC	CASKWASGGREQYF
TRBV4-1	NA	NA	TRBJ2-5	TGCGCCAGCAGCCAAGATTGGCAGGGGGGCCAAGAGACCCAGTACTTC	CASSQDWQGGQETQYF
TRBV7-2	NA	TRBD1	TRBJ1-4	TGTGCCAGCAGCTTGCCGACAGGGGGCGGGGGTGAAAAACTGTTTTTT	CASSLPTGGGGEKLFF
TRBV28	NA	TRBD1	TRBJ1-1	TGTGCCAGCAGTTCTAACGGAGGGGGCGGGAACACTGAAGCTTTCTTT	CASSSNGGGGNTEAFF
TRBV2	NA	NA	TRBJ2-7	TGTGCCAGCAGTAAAATATACGAGCAGTACTTC	CASSKIYEQYF
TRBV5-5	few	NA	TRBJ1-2	TGTGCCAGCAGCCTCCCGGCGCGGACTGCAAAGGGCTACACCTTC	CASSLPARTAKGYTF
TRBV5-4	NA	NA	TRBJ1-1	TGTGCCAGCAGCTTCCAAACATCTGGCAGGACTGAAGCTTTCTTT	CASSFQTSGRTEAFF
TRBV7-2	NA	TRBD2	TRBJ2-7	TGTGCCAGCAGCTTCAAGCGGGGGCTCTACGAGCAGTACTTC	CASSFKRGLYEQYF
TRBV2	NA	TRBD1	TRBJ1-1	TGTGCCAGCAGTGGTGACAGGGGTAGGAGTACCACTGAAGCTTTCTTT	CASSGDRGRSTTEAFF
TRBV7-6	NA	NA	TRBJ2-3	TGTGCCAGCAGCCCTGGGGGGGGCAGGGGGCTAGCAGATACGCAGTATTTT	CASSPGGGRGLADTQYF
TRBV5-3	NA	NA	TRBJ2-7	TGTGCCAGAAGCTTGGCCTGTAATCTGGAAGGCCTCGGGGAGCAGTACTTC	CARSLACNLEGLGEQYF
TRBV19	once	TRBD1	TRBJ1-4	TGTGCCAGTAGTATGGGGACAGCTCCCGAAAAACTGTTTTTT	CASSMGTAPEKLFF
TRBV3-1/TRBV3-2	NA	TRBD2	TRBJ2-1	TGTGCCAGCAGCCAAGATGGCGGGGGGGCTTCTTACAATGAGCAGTTCTTC	CASSQDGGGASYNEQFF
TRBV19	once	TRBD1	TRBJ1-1	TGTGCCAGTAACTTGGACAGGGAGAACACTGAAGCTTTCTTT	CASNLDRENTEAFF
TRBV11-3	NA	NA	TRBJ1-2	TGTGCCAGCAGCCCCCTTCGGGGGTTGGGCTACACCTTC	CASSPLRGLGYTF
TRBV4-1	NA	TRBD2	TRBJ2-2	TGCGCCAGCAGCCGGACCATAGTGACGGGGGGAGGCACCGGGGAGCTGTTTTTT	CASSRTIVTGGGTGELFF
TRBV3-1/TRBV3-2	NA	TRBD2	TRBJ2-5	TGTGCCAGCAGCAAGCGGGGGGAAGAGACCCAGTACTTC	CASSKRGEETQYF
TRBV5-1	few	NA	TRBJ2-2	TGCGCCAGCCACGAGTCCCCAGGGGCCGGGGAGCTGTTTTTT	CASHESPGAGELFF
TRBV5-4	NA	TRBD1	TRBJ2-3	TGTGCCAGCAGCCCAGACAGGGGAGTCGCAGATACGCAGTATTTT	CASSPDRGVADTQYF
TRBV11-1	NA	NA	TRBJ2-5	TGTGCCAGCAGCGACGGGACTGGGCCTCAAGAGACCCAGTACTTC	CASSDGTGPQETQYF
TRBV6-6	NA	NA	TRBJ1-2	TGTGCCAGCAGTTACTTAGGGGTCGATGGCTACACCTTC	CASSYLGVDGYTF
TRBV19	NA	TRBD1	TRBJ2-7	TGTGCCAGTAGTCCAAGACAGGGGGCCAACGAGCAGTACTTC	CASSPRQGANEQYF
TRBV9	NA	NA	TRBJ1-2	TGTGCCAGCAGCGTAGTACAGGAACCATTCTATGGCTACACCTTC	CASSVVQEPFYGYTF
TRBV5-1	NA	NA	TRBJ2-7	TGCGCCAGCAGCCCCGGACAGCTTTACGAGCAGTACTTC	CASSPGQLYEQYF
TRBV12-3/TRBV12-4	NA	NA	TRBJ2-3	TGTGCCAGCAGCGCCGTAGCAGATACGCAGTATTTT	CASSAVADTQYF
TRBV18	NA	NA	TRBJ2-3	TGTGCCAGCTCACCAAACCGGGATTCCACAGATACGCAGTATTTT	CASSPNRDSTDTQYF
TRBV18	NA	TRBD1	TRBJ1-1	TGTGCCAGCTCACCGGGACAGAACACTGATCCCCTCTTT	CASSPGQNTDPLF
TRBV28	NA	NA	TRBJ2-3	TGTGCCAGCAGTCGACAGTTTTCGTTGGATACGCAGTATTTT	CASSRQFSLDTQYF
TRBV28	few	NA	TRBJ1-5	TGTGCCAGCAGTTTCCGGGTGAGCGGGGCAGGGGATCAGCCCCAGCATTTT	CASSFRVSGAGDQPQHF
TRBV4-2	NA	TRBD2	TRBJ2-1	TGTGCCAGCAGCCAAGTCCACGGACTAGCGGGGCACAATGAGCAGTTCTTC	CASSQVHGLAGHNEQFF
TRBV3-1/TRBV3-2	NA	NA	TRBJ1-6	TGTGCCAGCAGCCATCTAGACAGGAACAATTCACCCCTCCACTTT	CASSHLDRNNSPLHF
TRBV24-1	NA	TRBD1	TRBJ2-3	TGTGCCACCAGTGTACAGGGGGCCCCAGATACGCAGTATTTT	CATSVQGAPDTQYF
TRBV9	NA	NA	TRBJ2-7	TGTGCCAGCAGCGTAATGACAGGGGGACTAGGCGAGCAGTACTTC	CASSVMTGGLGEQYF
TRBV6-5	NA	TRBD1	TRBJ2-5	TGTGCCAGCAATAGCGGACAGGGGGTCCAAGAGACCCAGTACTTC	CASNSGQGVQETQYF
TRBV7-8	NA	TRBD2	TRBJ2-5	TGTGCCAGCAGCTTAGGGCTACTAGCGGGTAATATAGAGACCCAGTACTTC	CASSLGLLAGNIETQYF
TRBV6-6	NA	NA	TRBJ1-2	TGTGCCAGCAAAACGACAGACTATGGCTACACCTTC	CASKTTDYGYTF
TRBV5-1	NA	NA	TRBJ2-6	TGCGCCAGCAGCTTATTGACAGCCGGGGCCAACGTCCTGACTTTC	CASSLLTAGANVLTF
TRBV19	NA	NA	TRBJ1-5	TGTGCCAGTATTGACCCGGCGGTTGGTCAGCCCCAGCATTTT	CASIDPAVGQPQHF
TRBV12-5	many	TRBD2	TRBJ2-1	TGTGCTAGTGGGTTCCTAGCGGGGGAGGGCAATGAGCAGTTCTTC	CASGFLAGEGNEQFF
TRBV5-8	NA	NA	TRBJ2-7	TGTGCCAGCAGCTTGGTGGGGGGGCCTACCCTTTACGAGCAGTACTTC	CASSLVGGPTLYEQYF
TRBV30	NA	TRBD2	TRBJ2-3	TGTGCCTGGATCAGCGGGGAGGCACTTAGCACAGATACGCAGTATTTT	CAWISGEALSTDTQYF
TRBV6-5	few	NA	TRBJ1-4	TGTGCCAGCACATCAGCGACAACTAATGAAAAACTGTTTTTT	CASTSATTNEKLFF
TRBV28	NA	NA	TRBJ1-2	TGTGCCAGCCGAATCTCAGAAGCTAACTATGGCTACACCTTC	CASRISEANYGYTF
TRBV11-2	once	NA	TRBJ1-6	TGTGCCAGCAGCTCCCAGGTCGCCAATAATTCACCCCTCCACTTT	CASSSQVANNSPLHF